This T cell receptor beta chain was documented in a study of T cell repertoires in cytomegalovirus infection. Study summary: Public TCR beta signatures marked donors with CMV infection and the matching HLA.

Details on this clonotype: Its antigen is unknown.

TCRdb independently ran MiXCR on the reads; one entry per CDR3 protein. The sample holds approximately 500,000 distinct CDR3 sequences; 33% are singletons and the top ten take 17%. The TCR was taken from a human donor in good health (CMV status not recorded). Some clones in this sample may be carry-over from other donors' samples. Sequencing used cultured PBMCs, obtained from culture after CMV antigen stimulation.

The CDR3 reads CASSIDPGSNQPQHF. Written as DNA, the CDR3 is TGTGCCAGTAGTATAGATCCGGGATCAAATCAGCCCCAGCATTTT. The chain employs TRBV19 and TRBJ1-5; D ambiguous. V lost 0 bases to trimming and J lost 4 bases, with 10 bases between them. Germline assignment: CDR1 LNHDA and CDR2 SQIVND (reference sequence). This CDR3 region has 15 residues.